The clone carrying this T cell receptor (beta chain) was seen only once. The antigen is undetermined. CDR3 length: 19 amino acids. CDR1 is LGHNT, CDR2 FRNRAP, per germline. Between the trimmed V and J ends, which lost 1 base and 1 base, there was a span of 20 bases. Profiled with immunoSEQ multiplex PCR; TCRdb holds only in-frame clones, not every one. The sample lists about 140,000 clones, 90% to 95% seen once, with 0.85% to 0.95% in the top ten. The data stem from a study of T cell responses to AZD1222 COVID-19 vaccine. The study, taken as a whole, reports: Repertoires were sampled only after the peak T cell response.

This chain uses TRBV12-5 with TRBJ1-3; D perhaps matches TRBD1 (6 bases). This receptor was identified in an adult in good health. The source material was peripheral blood, sampled on day 0 of MenACWY control vaccination. The CDR3 DNA sequence: TGTGCTAGTGGTTTGGACGGAAAACGGGGGGCTAGGTCTGGAAACACCATATATTTT. Encoded protein: CASGLDGKRGARSGNTIYF.